This T cell receptor (beta chain) was identified during a study of shared clonotypes between healthy human individuals (dated by TCRdb to the early 2020s). The study in broad terms: The cohort included three men and a couple of women between 18 and 49 years of age. Per donor, leukapheresis produced somewhere between about 0.9 and 9.5 billion PBMCs. To increase sequencing depth and limit assay-specific biases, TCR repertoire library preparation and sequencing were carried out by different laboratories using diverse techniques. Blood TCR repertoires of 5 or 6 healthy adults were deeply sequenced to estimate repertoire size and the extent of clonotype sharing between individuals. For each donor, three plates each were used for CD4 naive and CD4 memory, two plates were used for CD8 naive, and one plate was used for CD8 memory.

A remark on this clone: No antigen is known for it. Base qualities are not provided; no much larger clone lies one nucleotide away. At the DNA level, this CDR3 is encoded by other sequences in the same sample as well.

Inclusive of the bounding cysteine and phenylalanine, the CDR3 is 13 residues long. CDR3 DNA only is kept here, 39 bases in frame from base 1. V sheds 4 bases and J sheds 4 bases, leaving 12 bases between their ends. Per the germline V gene, SGHTS is the CDR1 and YDEGEE is the CDR2. CD8 naive samples were CD45RO-negative cells positively selected for CCR7, giving a CD45RA+CCR7+ population that excluded TemRA cells. Donors were healthy HIV-negative adults with no recently reported acute infections or vaccinations. Only Caucasian adults living in Nashville, Tennessee, USA were represented among the donors. After blood collection by leukapheresis, PBMCs were isolated using Ficoll-Histopaque density gradient centrifugation and then cryopreserved in the vapor phase of liquid nitrogen. Purity and quantity of every magnetically sorted T cell population were checked by analytical flow cytometry. From each sorted fraction, genomic DNA was isolated and quantified by UV absorbance on a Nanodrop 2000c.

What the study reported, not specific to this receptor: The small number of donors limited the genetic and exposure-history diversity represented. Estimated clonotype richness was generally larger for naive than for memory subsets. Pairwise subsampling led to the expectation that sequencing depth would affect the degree of clonotype sharing among donors. Across a few donors, around 5% of naive CD4, 3% to 4% of naive CD8, about 2.3% of memory CD4, and about 0.4% of memory CD8 clonotypes were shared. Incomplete sequencing was indicated by rarefaction of sorted-subset datasets, despite the large sequencing depth. Only blood was sampled, and tissue TCR repertoires likely differ from those in blood. Higher generation probabilities were observed for clonotypes shared by all four sorted-subset donors than for non-shared clonotypes.

TCR CDR3 regions were amplified from genomic DNA by multiplex PCR using the deep immunoSEQ assay. Extracted genomic DNA from each cell subset was distributed evenly across all wells of several immunoSEQ 96-well plates, and each plate was treated as a replicate. Each replicate PCR for sorted subsets received approximately 200 ng genomic DNA, equal to roughly 33,000 T cell genomes. The purified libraries were quantified using a Qubit 3.0 fluorometer, sized with a Bioanalyzer 2100, and then quantified again using the KAPA Library Quantification kit. Every immunoSEQ 96-well plate was sequenced on a dedicated single-read 150-cycle Illumina NextSeq 550 flow cell. The authors processed their data as follows. The immunoSEQ output contained only junctional sequences without quality scores, so filtering could not match that applied to full-length reads. Sequences were annotated with PyIR, a Python wrapper for IgBLAST v1.9, using IMGT germline references to assign V/J genes and CDR3. Reads with weak V/J assignments (E-value above 1e-6), missing CDR3, stop codons, out-of-frame junctions, or ambiguous translated residues were removed. V3J clonotypes were defined by identical inferred V gene, J gene, and CDR3 amino acid sequence. To compute the percentage overlap between repertoires, the number of shared unique clonotypes was divided by the size of the smaller repertoire. RTK rarefaction, the Chao1 estimator, and Recon v2.1 estimates of unobserved clonotypes were used to assess repertoire richness. Generation probabilities for all TCRbeta clonotypes obtained by the gDNA method from several donors were computed using OLGA. TCRdb obtained this table from immuneACCESS and retained in-frame rearrangements with V and J assigned. These tables miss some clones; where compared with another copy, unresolved V genes account for less than half of the shortfall, and the remainder is unexplained. V and J calls and clone size are those listed in that table; D and trimming were worked out from the DNA. Present in this sample are millions of clones, over 85% of which were seen just once. The top ten clonotypes cover roughly 1% of the sample.

The sequenced sample was naive CD8+ T cells sorted from blood. The cell subset or site label on this specimen signifies: CD45RA+CCR7+. The rearranged segments are TRBV5-8 and TRBJ2-7; the best D guess is TRBD1, with 5 bases matching. The TCR originated in a young man in good health. The CDR3 protein is CASSPQGSYEQYF. The DNA sequence reads TGTGCCAGCAGCCCGCAGGGAAGTTACGAGCAGTACTTC.